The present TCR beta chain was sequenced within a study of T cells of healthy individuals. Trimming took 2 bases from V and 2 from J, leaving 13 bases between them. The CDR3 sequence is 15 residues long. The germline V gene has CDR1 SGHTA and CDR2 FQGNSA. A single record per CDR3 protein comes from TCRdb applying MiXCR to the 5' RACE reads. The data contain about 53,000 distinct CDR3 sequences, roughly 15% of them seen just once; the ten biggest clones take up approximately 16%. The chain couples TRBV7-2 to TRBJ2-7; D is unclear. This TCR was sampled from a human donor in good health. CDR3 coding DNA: TGTGCCAGCAGCTTAAGCTGGACCGGCACCTACGAGCAGTACTTC. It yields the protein CASSLSWTGTYEQYF.